The sequence of this TCR beta chain was determined in a study of blood T cell repertoires in COVID-19. Turning to the study itself: In each case, the material was cDNA or gDNA derived from T cells, B-cell-depleted T cells, or PBMCs.

Source study methods: Reference gene primer amplification gave nucleated cell count estimates. Using immunoSEQ multiplex PCR, the repertoire was profiled, and TCRdb retains in-frame clones only, with some absent. Clone size and V and J calls were adopted from that table, with D and trimming inferred from the DNA. Of a few hundred thousand clones listed, 70% to 90% are singletons. CDR3 size: 12 residues. V lost 5 bases, J lost 6 bases, and 10 bases lay in between. Germline CDR1 is SGHTA and CDR2 is FQGNSA. The sequence derives from an older woman with acute or convalescent COVID-19. V is TRBV7-2 and J is TRBJ1-2, with D perhaps TRBD1 (5 bases). Sequencing used peripheral blood. The DNA for the CDR3 is TGTGCCAGCAGCCTGGAGGGGCATGGCTACACCTTC. This sequence encodes CASSLEGHGYTF.